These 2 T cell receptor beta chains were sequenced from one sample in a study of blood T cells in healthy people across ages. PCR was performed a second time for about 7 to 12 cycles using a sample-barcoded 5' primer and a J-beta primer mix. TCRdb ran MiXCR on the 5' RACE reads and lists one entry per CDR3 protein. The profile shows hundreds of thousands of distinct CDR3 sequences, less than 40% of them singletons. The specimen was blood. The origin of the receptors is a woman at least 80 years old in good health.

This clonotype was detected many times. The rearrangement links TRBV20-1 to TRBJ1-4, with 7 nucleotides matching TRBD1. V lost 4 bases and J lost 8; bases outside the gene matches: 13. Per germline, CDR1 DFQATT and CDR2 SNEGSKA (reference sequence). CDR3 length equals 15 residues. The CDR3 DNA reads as TGCAGTGCTATAAGACTTGACAGGGAGGAGGAAAAACTGTTTTTT. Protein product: CSAIRLDREEEKLFF.

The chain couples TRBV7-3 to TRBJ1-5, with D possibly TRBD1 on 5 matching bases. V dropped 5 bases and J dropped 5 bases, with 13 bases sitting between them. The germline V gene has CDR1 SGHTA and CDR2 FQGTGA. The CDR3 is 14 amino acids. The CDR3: CASSPPGTDQPQHF. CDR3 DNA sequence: TGTGCCAGCAGCCCTCCCGGGACCGATCAGCCCCAGCATTTT. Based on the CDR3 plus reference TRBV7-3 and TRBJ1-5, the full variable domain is GAGVSQTPSNKVTEKGKYVELRCDPISGHTALYWYRQSLGQGPEFLIYFQGTGAADDSGLPNDRFFAVRPEGSVSTLKIQRTERGDSAVYLCASSPPGTDQPQHFGDGTRLSIL.